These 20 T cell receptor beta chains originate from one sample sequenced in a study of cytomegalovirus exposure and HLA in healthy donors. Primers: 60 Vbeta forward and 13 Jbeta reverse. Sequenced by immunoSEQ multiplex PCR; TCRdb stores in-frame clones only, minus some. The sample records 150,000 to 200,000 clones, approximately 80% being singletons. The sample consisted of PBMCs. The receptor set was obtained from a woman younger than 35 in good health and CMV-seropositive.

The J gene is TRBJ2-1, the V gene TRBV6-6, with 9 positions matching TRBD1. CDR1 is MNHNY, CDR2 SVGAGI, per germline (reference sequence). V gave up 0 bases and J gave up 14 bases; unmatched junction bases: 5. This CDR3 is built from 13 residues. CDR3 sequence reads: CASSYSDRGTEFF. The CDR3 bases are TGTGCCAGCAGTTACTCGGACAGGGGTACGGAGTTCTTC.

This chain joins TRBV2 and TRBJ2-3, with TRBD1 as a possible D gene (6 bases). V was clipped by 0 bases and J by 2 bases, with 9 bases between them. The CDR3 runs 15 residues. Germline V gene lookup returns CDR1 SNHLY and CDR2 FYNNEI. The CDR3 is CASSEAGALTDTQYF. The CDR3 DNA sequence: TGTGCCAGCAGTGAAGCGGGGGCTCTCACAGATACGCAGTATTTT.

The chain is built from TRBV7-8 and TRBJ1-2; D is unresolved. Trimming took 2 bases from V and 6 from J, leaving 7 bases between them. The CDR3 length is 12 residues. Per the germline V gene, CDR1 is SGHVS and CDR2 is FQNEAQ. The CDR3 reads CASSLNYDGYTF. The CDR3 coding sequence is TGTGCCAGCAGCTTAAATTATGATGGCTACACCTTC.

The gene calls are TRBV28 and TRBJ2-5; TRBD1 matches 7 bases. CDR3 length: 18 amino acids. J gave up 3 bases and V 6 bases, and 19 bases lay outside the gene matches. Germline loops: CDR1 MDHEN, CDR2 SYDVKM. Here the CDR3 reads CASSLEKAGTDIEETQYF. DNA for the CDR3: TGTGCCAGCAGCCTAGAAAAGGCCGGGACAGACATAGAAGAGACCCAGTACTTC. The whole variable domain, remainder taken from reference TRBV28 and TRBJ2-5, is DVKVTQSSRYLVKRTGEKVFLECVQDMDHENMFWYRQDPGLGLRLIYFSYDVKMKEKGDIPEGYSVSREKKERFSLILESASTNQTSMYLCASSLEKAGTDIEETQYFGPGTRLLVL.

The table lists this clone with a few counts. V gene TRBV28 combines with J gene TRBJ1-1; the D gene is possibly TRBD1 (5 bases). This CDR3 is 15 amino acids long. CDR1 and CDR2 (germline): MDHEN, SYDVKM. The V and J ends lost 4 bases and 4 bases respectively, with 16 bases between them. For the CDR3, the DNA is TGTGCCAGCAGTTATCCACAGGAGACCGGCACTGAAGCTTTCTTT. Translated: CASSYPQETGTEAFF. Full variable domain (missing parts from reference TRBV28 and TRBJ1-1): DVKVTQSSRYLVKRTGEKVFLECVQDMDHENMFWYRQDPGLGLRLIYFSYDVKMKEKGDIPEGYSVSREKKERFSLILESASTNQTSMYLCASSYPQETGTEAFFGQGTRLTVV.

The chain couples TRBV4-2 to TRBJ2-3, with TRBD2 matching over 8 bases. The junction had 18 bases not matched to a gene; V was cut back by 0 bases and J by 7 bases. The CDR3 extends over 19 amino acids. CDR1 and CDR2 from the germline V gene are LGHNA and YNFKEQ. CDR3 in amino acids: CASSQDIRGLRRGANTQYF. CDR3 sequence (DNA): TGTGCCAGCAGCCAAGATATACGTGGTCTAAGGCGGGGGGCGAATACGCAGTATTTT.

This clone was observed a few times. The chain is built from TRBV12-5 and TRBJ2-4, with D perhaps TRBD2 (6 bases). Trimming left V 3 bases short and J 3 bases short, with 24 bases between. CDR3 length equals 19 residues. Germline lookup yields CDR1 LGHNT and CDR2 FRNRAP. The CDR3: CASGLGSWEHTGGKNIQYF. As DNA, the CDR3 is TGTGCTAGTGGTTTAGGTAGCTGGGAGCACACCGGGGGCAAAAACATTCAGTACTTC. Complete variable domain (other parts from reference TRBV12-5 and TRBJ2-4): DARVTQTPRHKVTEMGQEVTMRCQPILGHNTVFWYRQTMMQGLELLAYFRNRAPLDDSGMPKDRFSAEMPDATLATLKIQPSEPRDSAVYFCASGLGSWEHTGGKNIQYFGAGTRLSVL.

The DNA of the CDR3 is TGTGCCAGCAGGCGTACTAGCATTGAGACCCAGTACTTC. This gives the protein CASRRTSIETQYF. V and J are TRBV6-5 and TRBJ2-5; D is perhaps TRBD2 (6 bases). The CDR3 covers 13 residues. The V gene lost 6 bases and the J gene lost 5 bases, with 13 bases spanning the gap. Germline CDR1 and CDR2: MNHEY and SVGAGI.

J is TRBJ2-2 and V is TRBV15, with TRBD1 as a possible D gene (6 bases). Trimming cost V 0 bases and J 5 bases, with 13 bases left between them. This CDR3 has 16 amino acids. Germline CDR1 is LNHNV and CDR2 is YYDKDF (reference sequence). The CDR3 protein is CATSRDRGGPTGELFF. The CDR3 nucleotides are TGTGCCACCAGCAGAGATCGTGGGGGCCCTACCGGGGAGCTGTTTTTT. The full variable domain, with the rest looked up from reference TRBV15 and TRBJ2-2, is DAMVIQNPRYQVTQFGKPVTLSCSQTLNHNVMYWYQQKSSQAPKLLFHYYDKDFNNEADTPDNFQSRRPNTSFCFLDIRSPGLGDTAMYLCATSRDRGGPTGELFFGEGSRLTVL.

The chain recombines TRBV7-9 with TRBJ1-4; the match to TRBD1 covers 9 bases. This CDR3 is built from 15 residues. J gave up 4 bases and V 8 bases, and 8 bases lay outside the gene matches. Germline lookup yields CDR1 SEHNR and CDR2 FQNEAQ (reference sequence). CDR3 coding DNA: TGTGCCAGCGACTGGGACAGGGACCTTAATGAAAAACTGTTTTTT. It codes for CASDWDRDLNEKLFF.

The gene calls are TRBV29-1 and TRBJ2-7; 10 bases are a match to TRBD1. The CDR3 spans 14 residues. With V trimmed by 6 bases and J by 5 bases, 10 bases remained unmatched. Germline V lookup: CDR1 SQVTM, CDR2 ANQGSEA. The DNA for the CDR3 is TGCAGCGTGCTGACAGGGGGCACGTTAGACGAGCAGTACTTC. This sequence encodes CSVLTGGTLDEQYF.

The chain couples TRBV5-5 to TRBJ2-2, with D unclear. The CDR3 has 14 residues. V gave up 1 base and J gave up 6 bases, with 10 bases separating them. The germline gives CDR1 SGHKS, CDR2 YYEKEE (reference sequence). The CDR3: CASSLLSPAGELFF. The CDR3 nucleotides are TGTGCCAGCAGCTTGCTGAGTCCCGCCGGGGAGCTGTTTTTT.

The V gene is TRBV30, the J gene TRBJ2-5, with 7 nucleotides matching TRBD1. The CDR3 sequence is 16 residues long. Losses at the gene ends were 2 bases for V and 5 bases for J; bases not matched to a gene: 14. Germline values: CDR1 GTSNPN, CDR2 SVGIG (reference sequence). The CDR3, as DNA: TGTGCCTGGAGTAATCGCGTAGGGGGCATGAGGGAGACCCAGTACTTC. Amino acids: CAWSNRVGGMRETQYF.

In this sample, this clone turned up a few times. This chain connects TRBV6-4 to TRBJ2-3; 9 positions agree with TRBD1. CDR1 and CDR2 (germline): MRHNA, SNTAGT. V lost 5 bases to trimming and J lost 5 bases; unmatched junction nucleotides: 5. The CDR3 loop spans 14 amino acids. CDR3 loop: CASSKGQGGDTQYF. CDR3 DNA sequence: TGTGCCAGCAGTAAGGGACAGGGTGGAGATACGCAGTATTTT.

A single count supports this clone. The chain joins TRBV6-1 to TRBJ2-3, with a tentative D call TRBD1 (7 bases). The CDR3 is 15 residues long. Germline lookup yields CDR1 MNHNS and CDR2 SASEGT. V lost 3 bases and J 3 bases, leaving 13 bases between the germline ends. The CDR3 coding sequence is TGTGCCAGCAGTGATGACAGGGCGGGGACAGATACGCAGTATTTT. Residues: CASSDDRAGTDTQYF.

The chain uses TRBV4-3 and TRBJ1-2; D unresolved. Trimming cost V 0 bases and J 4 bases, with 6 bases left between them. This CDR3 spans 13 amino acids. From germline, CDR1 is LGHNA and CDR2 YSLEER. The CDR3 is CASSQDRGYGYTF. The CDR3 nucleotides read TGCGCCAGCAGCCAAGATCGGGGCTATGGCTACACCTTC.

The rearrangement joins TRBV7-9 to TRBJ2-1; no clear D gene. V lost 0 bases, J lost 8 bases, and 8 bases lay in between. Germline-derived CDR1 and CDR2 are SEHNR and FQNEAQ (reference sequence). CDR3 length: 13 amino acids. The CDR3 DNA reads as TGTGCCAGCAGCTTAGCCCCTCCCGATGAGCAGTTCTTC. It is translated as CASSLAPPDEQFF.

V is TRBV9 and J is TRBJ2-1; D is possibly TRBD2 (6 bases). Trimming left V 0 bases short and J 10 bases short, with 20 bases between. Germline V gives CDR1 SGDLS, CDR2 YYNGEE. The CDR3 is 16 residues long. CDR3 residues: CASSVEVPASRGEQFF. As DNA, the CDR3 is TGTGCCAGCAGCGTAGAGGTCCCGGCTAGTCGGGGGGAGCAGTTCTTC.

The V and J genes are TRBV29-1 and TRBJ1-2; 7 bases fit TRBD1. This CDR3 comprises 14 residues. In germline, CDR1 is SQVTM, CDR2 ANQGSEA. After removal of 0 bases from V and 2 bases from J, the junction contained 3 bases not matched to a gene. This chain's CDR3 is CSVEEGQQNYGYTF. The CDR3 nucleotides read TGCAGCGTTGAAGAGGGACAGCAAAACTATGGCTACACCTTC.

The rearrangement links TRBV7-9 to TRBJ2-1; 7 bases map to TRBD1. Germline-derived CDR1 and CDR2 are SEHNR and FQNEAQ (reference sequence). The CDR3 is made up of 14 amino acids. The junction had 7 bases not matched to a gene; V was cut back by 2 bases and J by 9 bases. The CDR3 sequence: CASSLQGQSSEQFF. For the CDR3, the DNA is TGTGCCAGCAGCTTACAGGGACAGAGTAGTGAGCAGTTCTTC.